The rows below give T cell receptor beta chains drawn from one sample of a study of breast tumors, draining lymph nodes, adjacent tissues. TCRdb ran MiXCR on the multiplex PCR reads and lists one entry per CDR3 protein. The sample holds 17,000 or so distinct CDR3 sequences, roughly 60% seen once. The sample consisted of tumor-adjacent breast tissue. The receptors here all came from a female donor with breast cancer. Some clones in this sample may be carry-over from other donors' samples. Both conserved end residues are part of each CDR3. Fields, in order: CDR3 protein, CDR3 DNA, D gene, clone size, V gene, J gene. D genes are given only for firm matches. Size tells how often a clone was seen (once, few, many) or the class of an expanded clone, and some rows leave it out.

CSARDWEGPGAKNIQYF	TGCAGTGCTAGAGATTGGGAGGGGCCGGGGGCCAAAAACATTCAGTACTTC	TRBD2	many	TRBV20-1	TRBJ2-4
CASSELQGEADEQFF	TGTGCCAGCAGTGAACTGCAGGGGGAGGCGGATGAGCAGTTCTTC	.	.	TRBV2	TRBJ2-1
CASGHPGQGSPLHF	TGTGCCAGCGGCCACCCGGGACAGGGCTCACCCCTCCACTTT	TRBD1	.	TRBV2	TRBJ1-6
CASSLGQGPGNTIYF	TGTGCCAGCAGCTTGGGACAGGGGCCAGGAAACACCATATATTTT	TRBD1	.	TRBV5-5	TRBJ1-3
CASSKQGIVALSNQPQHF	TGTGCCAGTAGTAAACAGGGAATCGTAGCTTTAAGCAATCAGCCCCAGCATTTT	.	medium-sized	TRBV19	TRBJ1-5
CASILDRNNSPLHF	TGTGCCAGCATCCTAGACAGAAATAATTCACCCCTCCACTTT	.	.	TRBV28	TRBJ1-6
CASSLAQSNSPLHF	TGTGCCAGCAGCTTAGCGCAGAGTAATTCACCCCTCCACTTT	.	.	TRBV7-8	TRBJ1-6
CASRNLDRAYEQYF	TGTGCCAGCAGAAATCTCGACAGGGCCTACGAGCAGTACTTC	TRBD1	medium-sized	TRBV12-3/TRBV12-4	TRBJ2-7
CATSDSGQGRDEQFF	TGTGCCACCAGTGATTCGGGACAGGGTAGGGATGAGCAGTTCTTC	TRBD1	.	TRBV24-1	TRBJ2-1
CASSPNGGLGSPLHF	TGTGCCAGCAGCCCAAATGGGGGTTTGGGTTCACCCCTCCACTTT	.	.	TRBV3-1	TRBJ1-6
CASSESRGKLFF	TGTGCCAGCAGTGAATCCCGGGGAAAACTGTTTTTT	.	.	TRBV25-1	TRBJ1-4
CASRRTSGQETQYF	TGTGCCAGCAGAAGGACTAGCGGCCAAGAGACCCAGTACTTC	TRBD2	.	TRBV7-9	TRBJ2-5
CATSDFGTTNTGELFF	TGTGCCACCAGTGATTTTGGGACAACGAACACCGGGGAGCTGTTTTTT	.	.	TRBV24-1	TRBJ2-2
CASSLRTSGGNEQFF	TGTGCCAGCAGCTTACGAACTAGCGGGGGAAATGAGCAGTTCTTC	TRBD2	.	TRBV7-3	TRBJ2-1
CASSEGQVGLGNTIYF	TGTGCCAGCAGTGAGGGACAGGTTGGGCTGGGAAACACCATATATTTT	TRBD1	.	TRBV6-1	TRBJ1-3
CASSQLQETQYF	TGTGCCAGCAGTCAACTACAAGAGACCCAGTACTTC	.	many	TRBV12-3/TRBV12-4	TRBJ2-5
CSAIISGEETQYF	TGCAGTGCTATCATTAGCGGGGAGGAGACCCAGTACTTC	TRBD2	.	TRBV20-1	TRBJ2-5
CSAREGYYGYTFGSGTEKSETQYF	.	.	.	TRBV20-1	TRBJ2-5
CASTPGQGEGGETQYF	TGTGCCAGCACCCCGGGACAGGGGGAAGGAGGAGAGACCCAGTACTTC	TRBD1	.	TRBV7-2	TRBJ2-5
CSVVRTEETQYF	TGCAGCGTTGTTAGGACAGAAGAGACCCAGTACTTC	.	.	TRBV29-1	TRBJ2-5
CASSPGQGQETQYF	TGTGCCAGCAGCCCGGGACAGGGGCAAGAGACCCAGTACTTC	TRBD1	many	TRBV5-8	TRBJ2-5
CASSLGGQGDLETQYF	TGTGCCAGCAGCTTGGGGGGACAGGGGGATTTGGAGACCCAGTACTTC	TRBD1	.	TRBV5-5	TRBJ2-5
CASSLSVNTEAFFGYTF	.	.	.	TRBV7-9	TRBJ1-2
CASSPRGGVTEAFF	TGTGCCAGCAGCCCCAGGGGGGGTGTCACTGAAGCTTTCTTT	TRBD1	many	TRBV4-2	TRBJ1-1
CASSEYLSAASNQPQHF	TGTGCCAGCAGTGAATACCTTTCGGCAGCCAGCAATCAGCCCCAGCATTTT	.	medium-sized	TRBV6-1	TRBJ1-5
CASSPSPTDRADTGELFF	TGTGCCAGCTCACCTTCTCCAACGGACAGGGCAGACACCGGGGAGCTGTTTTTT	TRBD1	many	TRBV18	TRBJ2-2
CASSLEWETQYF	TGTGCCAGCAGCTTAGAATGGGAGACCCAGTACTTC	.	.	TRBV11-3	TRBJ2-5
CATEPRGRAYNEQFF	TGTGCCACCGAGCCCAGGGGAAGGGCCTACAATGAGCAGTTCTTC	.	.	TRBV6-4	TRBJ2-1
CASTGWELDGYTF	TGTGCCAGCACTGGCTGGGAGTTGGATGGCTACACCTTC	.	.	TRBV7-6	TRBJ1-2
CASSLLVETQYF	TGTGCCAGCAGCTTGTTAGTGGAGACCCAGTACTTC	.	.	TRBV7-9	TRBJ2-5
CATSHNTPQNYGYTF	TGTGCCACCAGCCACAATACACCTCAAAACTATGGCTACACCTTC	.	.	TRBV15	TRBJ1-2
CATSRDVAGGAGQPQHF	TGTGCCACCAGCAGAGATGTAGCGGGGGGCGCGGGGCAGCCCCAGCATTTT	.	.	TRBV15	TRBJ1-5
CASSDTGHSSYNEQFF	TGTGCCAGCAGTGACACGGGACATAGCTCCTACAATGAGCAGTTCTTC	.	.	TRBV6-4	TRBJ2-1
CATGTGLETQYF	TGTGCCACCGGTACAGGGTTGGAGACCCAGTACTTC	.	.	TRBV24-1	TRBJ2-5
CASSHDEQYF	TGTGCAAGCAGCCACGACGAGCAGTACTTC	.	.	TRBV7-9	TRBJ2-7
CASSETGGLNNSPLHF	TGTGCCAGCAGTGAGACAGGGGGCCTGAATAATTCACCCCTCCACTTT	TRBD1	medium-sized	TRBV2	TRBJ1-6
CASSREGNQPQHF	TGTGCCAGCAGCCGAGAAGGGAATCAGCCCCAGCATTTT	.	medium-sized	TRBV7-2	TRBJ1-5
CASRSGEAYGYTF	TGCGCCAGCAGATCAGGGGAGGCCTATGGCTACACCTTC	.	medium-sized	TRBV5-1	TRBJ1-2
CASSWTGTPNEKLFF	TGCGCCAGCAGCTGGACAGGGACCCCAAATGAAAAACTGTTTTTT	TRBD1	.	TRBV5-1	TRBJ1-4
CATSDFETEQFF	TGTGCCACCAGTGATTTTGAGACAGAGCAGTTCTTC	.	.	TRBV24-1	TRBJ2-1